This T cell receptor (beta chain) was retrieved from a study of Ad26.COV2.S vaccination and SARS-CoV-2 variants. Study context: The donor was enrolled in the Ad26.COV2.S arm of the COV1001 trial. Donor got 5x10^10 or 1x10^11 viral particles of Ad26.COV2.S.

Only in-frame clones appear in the TCRdb table, and some are missing; sequencing was by immunoSEQ multiplex PCR. The sample records 380,000 or so clones, about 87% being singletons. Described treatment: about 20 received Ad26.COV2.S at low or high dose, single or two shots; roughly 5 received placebo; per-sample allocation not given. Collection of the samples took place on day 63 after the first injection of vaccine or placebo. The individual, an adult aged 18-55 years, was a donor in Boston. Expressing Wuhan-strain SARS-CoV-2 spike, an Ad26 vector served as the vaccine. This clone appeared a single time. V was pared by 6 bases and J by 0 bases, with 7 bases of the junction left unmatched. This CDR3 comprises 16 residues. Germline V gene lookup returns CDR1 SNHLY and CDR2 FYNNEI.

This chain links TRBV2 with TRBJ1-1; 10 nucleotides match TRBD1. The specimen was peripheral blood, collected in a trial of Ad26.COV2.S vaccine versus placebo. The TCR originated in a person aged 18 to 65 who received the Ad26.COV2.S COVID-19 vaccine or a placebo. DNA for the CDR3: TGTGCCAGCAGAGGGACAGGGGATACCTTGAACACTGAAGCTTTCTTT. This translates into CASRGTGDTLNTEAFF.